These 18 T cell receptor beta chains originate from one sample sequenced in a study of CD8 T cells in Susac syndrome. Random hexamers were used to reverse transcribe the RNA input (about 0.45 to 1 ug). TCRdb passed the immunoSEQ multiplex PCR reads through MiXCR, listing each CDR3 protein once. The sample yields 150,000 to 200,000 distinct CDR3 sequences, roughly 95% seen once. What was sequenced was CD4+ T cells from PBMCs. The origin of the receptors is a human donor in good health.

The DNA of the CDR3 is TGCAGTGCTAGGTCAACTAGCGGGAGGAACACCGGGGAGCTGTTTTTT. Translation: CSARSTSGRNTGELFF. This chain uses TRBV20-1 with TRBJ2-2, with TRBD2 matching over 11 bases. The germline CDR1 and CDR2 sequences are DFQATT and SNEGSKA (reference sequence). The J segment lost 1 base and the V segment lost 3 bases, leaving 4 bases of the junction unmatched. This CDR3 comprises 16 residues.

V and J are TRBV5-1 and TRBJ1-1; D is unresolved. This CDR3 contains 13 residues. CDR1 is SGHRS and CDR2 is YFSETQ in the germline V gene. The ends were cut back, 5 bases at V and 1 base at J, with 9 bases in the middle. The CDR3 region is CASRWDGNTEAFF. The CDR3 nucleotides read TGCGCCAGCAGGTGGGATGGGAACACTGAAGCTTTCTTT.

The chain combines TRBV7-9 with TRBJ2-7; 8 bases align to TRBD2. The CDR3 length is 14 residues. Germline CDR1 reads SEHNR; CDR2 reads FQNEAQ (reference sequence). The junction had 6 bases not matched to a gene; V was cut back by 5 bases and J by 3 bases. CDR3 coding DNA: TGTGCCAGCAGCCGCTCCGGGACTAGCTACGAGCAGTACTTC. Protein product: CASSRSGTSYEQYF.

The rearrangement links TRBV27 to TRBJ1-1; D remains ambiguous. V lost 1 base and J 8 bases, leaving 17 bases between the germline ends. Germline loops: CDR1 MNHEY, CDR2 SMNVEV (reference sequence). This CDR3 region has 15 residues. The CDR3 nucleotides read TGTGCCAGCAGTTTATTCCCCCCATCCCTGAAGGAAGCTTTCTTT. Its translation is CASSLFPPSLKEAFF.

The gene calls are TRBV29-1 and TRBJ2-1; the D gene is possibly TRBD2 (5 bases). The CDR3 length is 11 residues. Trimming removed 3 bases at V and 7 bases at J, with 7 bases between. Looked up from germline, CDR1 is SQVTM and CDR2 is ANQGSEA. The CDR3 loop reads CSVDTGNEQFF. CDR3 in DNA: TGCAGCGTTGATACGGGAAATGAGCAGTTCTTC.

The genes are TRBV6-2 or TRBV6-3 and TRBJ2-7; 7 positions match TRBD1. CDR1 is MNHEY and CDR2 is SVGEGT in the germline V gene. This CDR3 region has 14 residues. The V segment lost 6 bases and the J segment 6 bases; nucleotides outside the gene matches: 11. The CDR3, as DNA: TGTGCCAGCAGCCCTTTCAGGACAGGACGCGAGCAGTACTTC. Encoded protein: CASSPFRTGREQYF.

The rearrangement uses TRBV30 and TRBJ2-7; 13 bases map to TRBD2. Per germline, CDR1 GTSNPN and CDR2 SVGIG (reference sequence). V trimming: 5 bases; J trimming: 6 bases; junction bases outside the gene matches: 1. CDR3 length: 12 amino acids. Here the CDR3 DNA reads TGTGCCTGGGGACTAGCGGGAGTCGAGCAGTACTTC. It codes for CAWGLAGVEQYF.

The V and J genes are TRBV28 and TRBJ2-1; 7 nucleotides align to TRBD2. The germline gives CDR1 MDHEN, CDR2 SYDVKM. The CDR3 runs 14 residues. V trimming: 2 bases; J trimming: 7 bases; junction bases outside the gene matches: 5. The CDR3 coding sequence is TGTGCCAGCAGTTTAGCGGGAGCCTCGAATGAGCAGTTCTTC. It yields the protein CASSLAGASNEQFF.

The rearrangement links TRBV6-2 or TRBV6-3 to TRBJ2-2; 8 positions match TRBD2. Germline trimming cut 2 bases from V and 5 bases from J; bases unmatched to any gene: 4. The CDR3 length is 15 residues. Germline CDR1 is MNHEY and CDR2 is SVGEGT. The CDR3 DNA sequence: TGTGCCAGCAGTTACCGGGCTAGCGGGACCGGGGAGCTGTTTTTT. Translated: CASSYRASGTGELFF.

The rearrangement joins TRBV9 to TRBJ2-2; no clear D gene. The CDR3 is made up of 13 amino acids. Germline V CDR1 and CDR2: SGDLS, YYNGEE. The V and J ends lost 0 bases and 7 bases respectively, with 7 bases between them. CDR3 sequence (DNA): TGTGCCAGCAGCGTAGCTGAGAGCGGGGAGCTGTTTTTT. Residues: CASSVAESGELFF.

This clonotype has a handful of counts. The V and J genes are TRBV7-6 and TRBJ2-1; 9 bases line up with TRBD1. CDR1 and CDR2 (germline): SGHVS, FNYEAQ. The CDR3 loop spans 14 amino acids. After removal of 8 bases from V and 2 bases from J, the junction contained 4 bases not matched to a gene. The CDR3 region is CASGRDRAYNEQFF. The CDR3 nucleotides are TGTGCCAGCGGCCGGGACAGGGCCTACAATGAGCAGTTCTTC.

The chain combines TRBV7-2 with TRBJ2-2; 9 positions match TRBD2. Losses at the gene ends were 6 bases for V and 7 bases for J; bases not matched to a gene: 12. This CDR3 contains 16 residues. CDR1 and CDR2 (germline): SGHTA, FQGNSA. This CDR3 is CASRGPAGGPGGELFF. DNA of the CDR3: TGTGCCAGCAGAGGCCCGGCGGGAGGGCCAGGCGGGGAGCTGTTTTTT.

DNA for the CDR3: TGTGCCAGCAGCCAAGAGGCTTGGGGGGACACTGAAGCTTTCTTT. It yields the protein CASSQEAWGDTEAFF. The V call is TRBV3-1, the J call TRBJ1-1; D might be TRBD1 (5 bases). The V gene's germline CDR1 is LGHDT and CDR2 YNNKEL (reference sequence). This CDR3 has 15 amino acids. Trimming stripped 0 bases from V and 3 bases from J, with 11 bases between. The full variable domain, completed using reference TRBV3-1 and TRBJ1-1, is DTAVSQTPKYLVTQMGNDKSIKCEQNLGHDTMYWYKQDSKKFLKIMFSYNNKELIINETVPNRFSPKSPDKAHLNLHINSLELGDSAVYFCASSQEAWGDTEAFFGQGTRLTVV.

The chain has TRBV19 and TRBJ2-7; D is ambiguous. This CDR3 contains 13 residues. Trimming left V 3 bases short and J 4 bases short, with 10 bases between. Per the germline V gene, CDR1 is LNHDA and CDR2 is SQIVND (reference sequence). The DNA of the CDR3 is TGTGCCAGTAGTATTGGGCGGAAGTACGAGCAGTACTTC. This sequence encodes CASSIGRKYEQYF.

The CDR3 bases are TGCGCCAGCAGCCAAGATACGGTAGCCGGCACCGGGGAGCTGTTTTTT. This translates into CASSQDTVAGTGELFF. The V and J genes are TRBV4-3 and TRBJ2-2; D remains ambiguous. From germline, CDR1 is LGHNA and CDR2 YSLEER. The CDR3 spans 16 residues. V lost 0 bases and J 4 bases, leaving 12 bases between the germline ends.

This chain uses TRBV20-1 with TRBJ2-2; the D gene is possibly TRBD1 (5 bases). Per the germline V gene, CDR1 is DFQATT and CDR2 is SNEGSKA (reference sequence). This CDR3 comprises 14 residues. The V gene lost 0 bases and the J gene lost 2 bases, with 7 bases spanning the gap. CDR3 DNA: TGCAGTGCTAGAGATGGGGCCAACACCGGGGAGCTGTTTTTT. Encoded protein: CSARDGANTGELFF.

V is TRBV27 and J is TRBJ1-1; weak D call: TRBD1 (6 bases). The CDR3 is 14 residues long. The germline CDR1 and CDR2 sequences are MNHEY and SMNVEV (reference sequence). V was trimmed by 6 bases and J by 1 base, leaving 12 bases between them. CDR3 DNA: TGTGCCAGCAGGATAACAGGGACGAACACTGAAGCTTTCTTT. Residues: CASRITGTNTEAFF.

The gene calls are TRBV9 and TRBJ1-2; TRBD1 might be the D (6 bases). The CDR3 runs 15 residues. V was cut by 0 bases and J by 5 bases, with 14 bases left in between. The germline CDR1 and CDR2 sequences are SGDLS and YYNGEE. The CDR3 DNA sequence: TGTGCCAGCAGCGTAGACGCTCAGGGGAAATATGGCTACACCTTC. It specifies CASSVDAQGKYGYTF.